This TCR beta chain is from a study of OX40 agonist ivuxolimab in advanced cancers. The CDR3 consists of 11 residues. Germline V gives CDR1 SGHRS, CDR2 YFSETQ. Trimming took 2 bases from V and 5 from J, leaving 4 bases between them. Clones were sequenced by immunoSEQ multiplex PCR, and TCRdb holds only the in-frame ones, with some missing. The data hold tens of thousands of clones, with roughly nine tenths observed a single time. The study, taken as a whole, reports: Among the least clonally expanded were partial responders at 0.1-3.0 mg/kg.

Concerning this clone itself: Its antigen is undetermined.

The chain joins TRBV5-1 to TRBJ2-5; D uncertain. The clonotype originates from an adult with an advanced solid tumor such as melanoma, head and neck, liver or kidney cancer. The specimen comprised CD4+ or CD8+ T cells sorted from blood, sampled in a trial of the OX40 agonist ivuxolimab. The DNA for the CDR3 is TGCGCCAGCAGCTTCAAGGAGACCCAGTACTTC. Its translation: CASSFKETQYF.